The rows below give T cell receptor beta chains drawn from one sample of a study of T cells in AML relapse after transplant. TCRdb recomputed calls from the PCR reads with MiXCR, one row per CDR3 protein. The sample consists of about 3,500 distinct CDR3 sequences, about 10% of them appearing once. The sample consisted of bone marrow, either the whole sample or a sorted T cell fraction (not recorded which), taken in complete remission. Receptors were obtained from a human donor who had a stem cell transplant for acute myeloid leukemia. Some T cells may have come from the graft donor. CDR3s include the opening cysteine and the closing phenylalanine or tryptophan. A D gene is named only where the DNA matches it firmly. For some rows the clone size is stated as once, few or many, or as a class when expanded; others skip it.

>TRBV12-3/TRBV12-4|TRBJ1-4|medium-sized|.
CASSLALGGNEKLFF
TGTGCCAGCAGTTTAGCGCTGGGGGGTAATGAAAAACTGTTTTTT
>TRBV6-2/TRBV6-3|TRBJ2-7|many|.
CASSYSGFNEQYF
TGTGCCAGCAGTTACTCAGGGTTCAACGAGCAGTACTTC
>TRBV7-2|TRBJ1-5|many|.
CASSLDRDQPQHF
TGTGCCAGCAGCTTAGACAGGGATCAGCCCCAGCATTTT
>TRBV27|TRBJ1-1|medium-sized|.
CASSQGWGGRDTEAFF
TGTGCCAGCAGTCAAGGTTGGGGCGGCCGGGACACTGAAGCTTTCTTT
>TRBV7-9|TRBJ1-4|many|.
CASSLVVRSTNEKLFF
TGTGCCAGCAGCTTAGTAGTCAGATCAACTAATGAAAAACTGTTTTTT
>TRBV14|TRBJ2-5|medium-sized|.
CASSPKGLVMETQYF
TGTGCCAGCAGCCCGAAGGGACTGGTGATGGAGACCCAGTACTTC
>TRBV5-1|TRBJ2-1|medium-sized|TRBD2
CASSSQSSGGADGEQFF
TGCGCCAGCAGCTCGCAGAGTAGCGGGGGGGCAGATGGTGAGCAGTTCTTC
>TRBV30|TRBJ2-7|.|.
CAWSQDRRVTYEQYF
TGTGCCTGGAGCCAAGATCGCAGGGTGACCTACGAGCAGTACTTC
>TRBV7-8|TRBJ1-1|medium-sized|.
CASSHGLLNTEAFF
TGTGCCAGCAGCCACGGACTGTTGAACACTGAAGCTTTCTTT
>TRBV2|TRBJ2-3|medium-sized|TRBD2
CASSDSGGAADTQYF
TGTGCCAGCAGTGACAGCGGGGGGGCAGCAGATACGCAGTATTTT
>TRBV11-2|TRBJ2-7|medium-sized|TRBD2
CASSPWAGGKYEQYF
TGTGCCAGCAGCCCCTGGGCGGGGGGGAAGTACGAGCAGTACTTC
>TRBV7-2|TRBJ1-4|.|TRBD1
CASSLSGTAVLEKLFF
TGTGCCAGCAGCTTATCCGGGACAGCGGTTTTGGAAAAACTGTTTTTT
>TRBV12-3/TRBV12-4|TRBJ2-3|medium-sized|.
CASSLANQGQDTQYF
TGTGCCAGCAGTTTAGCAAACCAGGGGCAGGATACGCAGTATTTT
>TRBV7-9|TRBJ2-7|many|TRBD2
CASSTRTSSEYQPNYEQYF
TGTGCCAGCAGCACCCGGACTAGCTCGGAGTACCAACCTAACTACGAGCAGTACTTC
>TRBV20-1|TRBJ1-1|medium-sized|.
CSASALLTANTEAFF
TGCAGTGCTAGCGCCCTCCTGACAGCCAACACTGAAGCTTTCTTT
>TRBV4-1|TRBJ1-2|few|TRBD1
CASSQPGTGGGNGYTF
TGCGCCAGCAGCCAACCTGGGACAGGGGGCGGGAATGGCTACACCTTC
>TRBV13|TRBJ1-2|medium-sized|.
CASSLAGDGYTF
TGTGCCAGCAGCTTAGCCGGAGATGGCTACACCTTC
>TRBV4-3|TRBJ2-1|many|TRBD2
CASSQEGGAGDSYNEQFF
TGCGCCAGCAGCCAAGAGGGCGGCGCGGGGGACTCCTACAATGAGCAGTTCTTC
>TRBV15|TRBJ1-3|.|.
CATRRTSASRGESLDTIYF
TGTGCCACCAGGAGAACCTCAGCCTCCCGGGGGGAGTCCTTGGACACCATATATTTT
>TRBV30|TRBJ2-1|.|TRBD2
CAWSVSGGHNEQFF
TGTGCCTGGAGTGTCAGCGGGGGGCACAATGAGCAGTTCTTC
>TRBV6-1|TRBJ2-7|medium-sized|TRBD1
CASSDLDRVVYEQYF
TGTGCCAGCAGTGATCTCGACAGGGTGGTTTACGAGCAGTACTTC
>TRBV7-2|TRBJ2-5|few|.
CASSPQTRGGQETQYF
TGTGCCAGCAGCCCCCAGACCAGGGGGGGTCAAGAGACCCAGTACTTC
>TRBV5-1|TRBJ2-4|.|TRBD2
CASSLAEGGRNIQYF
TGCGCCAGCAGCTTGGCCGAGGGCGGGAGAAACATTCAGTACTTC
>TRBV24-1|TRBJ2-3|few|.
CATSRKAADTQYF
TGTGCCACCAGTAGAAAAGCGGCAGATACGCAGTATTTT
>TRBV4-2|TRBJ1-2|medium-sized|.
CASSQLPDLRGASDGYTF
TGTGCCAGCAGCCAACTACCAGACCTACGGGGGGCTAGTGATGGCTACACCTTC
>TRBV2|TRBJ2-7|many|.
CASSRTPLYEQYF
TGTGCCAGCAGTCGAACCCCGCTCTACGAGCAGTACTTC
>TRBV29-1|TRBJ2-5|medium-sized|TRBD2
CSVEGLAGTQETQYF
TGCAGCGTTGAGGGCCTAGCGGGGACTCAAGAGACCCAGTACTTC
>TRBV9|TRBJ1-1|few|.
CASSVDWNTEAFF
TGTGCCAGCAGCGTAGACTGGAACACTGAAGCTTTCTTT
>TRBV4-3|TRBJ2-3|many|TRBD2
CASSQDLFGGASADTQYF
TGCGCCAGCAGCCAAGATCTTTTCGGGGGGGCCTCGGCAGATACGCAGTATTTT
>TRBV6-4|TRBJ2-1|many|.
CASSEGGEPYNEQFF
TGTGCCAGCAGTGAAGGGGGGGAACCCTACAATGAGCAGTTCTTC
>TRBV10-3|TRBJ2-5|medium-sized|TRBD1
CAISDRDSDQETQYF
TGTGCCATCAGTGACCGGGACAGTGACCAAGAGACCCAGTACTTC
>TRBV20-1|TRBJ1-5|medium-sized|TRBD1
CSAKDDRASQPQHF
TGCAGTGCTAAGGACGACAGGGCGAGCCAGCCCCAGCATTTT
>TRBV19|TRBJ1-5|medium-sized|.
CASTYATGISNQPQHF
TGTGCCAGTACCTACGCGACGGGGATTAGCAATCAGCCCCAGCATTTT
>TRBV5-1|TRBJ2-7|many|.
CASSLAAGRSYEQYF
TGCGCCAGCAGCTTGGCGGCGGGCCGATCCTACGAGCAGTACTTC
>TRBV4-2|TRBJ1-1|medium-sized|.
CASSPTGRTEAFF
TGTGCCAGCAGCCCGACGGGCCGCACTGAAGCTTTCTTT
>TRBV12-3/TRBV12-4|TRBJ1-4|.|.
CASSSSPTFNEKLFF
TGTGCCAGCAGTTCATCACCGACCTTTAATGAAAAACTGTTTTTT
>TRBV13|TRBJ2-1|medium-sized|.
CASSPDTNNEQFF
TGTGCCAGCAGCCCGGACACCAACAATGAGCAGTTCTTC
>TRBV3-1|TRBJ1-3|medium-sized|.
CASTPGGNTIYF
TGTGCCAGCACCCCGGGAGGAAACACCATATATTTT
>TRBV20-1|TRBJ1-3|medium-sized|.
CSARGPISGNTIYF
TGCAGTGCTAGAGGTCCAATATCTGGAAACACCATATATTTT
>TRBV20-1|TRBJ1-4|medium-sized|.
CSAEARAGDKLFF
TGCAGTGCCGAGGCCAGGGCCGGGGATAAACTGTTTTTT
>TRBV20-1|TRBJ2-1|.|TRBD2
CSAHPSGYNEQFF
TGCAGTGCGCATCCTAGCGGCTACAATGAGCAGTTCTTC
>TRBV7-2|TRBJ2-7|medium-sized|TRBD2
CASSLQRGGYEQYF
TGTGCCAGCAGCTTACAGCGGGGGGGCTACGAGCAGTACTTC